This T cell receptor (beta chain) was recorded in a study of blood T cell repertoires in COVID-19. Study-level background: Both acute and convalescent COVID-19 samples were obtained from the United States, Italy and Spain. T cells, B-cell-depleted T cells, or PBMCs provided the cDNA or gDNA that served as material.

The protocol was immunoSEQ multiplex PCR, while the TCRdb copy is restricted to in-frame clones and leaves out a portion. The data contain 300,000 or so clones, under 95% of them singletons. This CDR3 spans 13 amino acids. V was cut by 5 bases and J by 3 bases, with 10 bases left in between. Germline V CDR1 and CDR2: SGHTA, FQGNSA. Recovery meant two consecutive negative NP/OP PCR tests, professional clearance, or resolved symptoms. V usage is TRBV7-2 and J usage is TRBJ1-1; D is undetermined. This clonotype was sampled from a man in his 60s who had recovered from COVID-19. Material: PBMCs or T cells enriched from blood (not recorded which). DNA of the CDR3: TGTGCCAGCAGCCTTGTCAGTTACACTGAAGCTTTCTTT. Residues: CASSLVSYTEAFF.